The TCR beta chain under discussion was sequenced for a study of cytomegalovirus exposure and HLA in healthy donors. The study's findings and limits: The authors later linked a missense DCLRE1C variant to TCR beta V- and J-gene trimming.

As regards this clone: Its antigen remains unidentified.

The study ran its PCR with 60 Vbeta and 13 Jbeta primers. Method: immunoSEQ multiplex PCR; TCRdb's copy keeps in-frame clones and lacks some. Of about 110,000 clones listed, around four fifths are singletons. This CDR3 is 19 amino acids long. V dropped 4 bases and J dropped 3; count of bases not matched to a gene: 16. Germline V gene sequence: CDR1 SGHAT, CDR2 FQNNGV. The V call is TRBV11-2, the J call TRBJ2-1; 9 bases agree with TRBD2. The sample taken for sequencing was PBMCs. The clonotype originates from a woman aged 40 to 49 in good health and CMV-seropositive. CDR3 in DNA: TGTGCCAGCAGCTCCGTCCGGGACGGGACTAGCCGCCGCTACAATGAGCAGTTCTTC. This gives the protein CASSSVRDGTSRRYNEQFF.